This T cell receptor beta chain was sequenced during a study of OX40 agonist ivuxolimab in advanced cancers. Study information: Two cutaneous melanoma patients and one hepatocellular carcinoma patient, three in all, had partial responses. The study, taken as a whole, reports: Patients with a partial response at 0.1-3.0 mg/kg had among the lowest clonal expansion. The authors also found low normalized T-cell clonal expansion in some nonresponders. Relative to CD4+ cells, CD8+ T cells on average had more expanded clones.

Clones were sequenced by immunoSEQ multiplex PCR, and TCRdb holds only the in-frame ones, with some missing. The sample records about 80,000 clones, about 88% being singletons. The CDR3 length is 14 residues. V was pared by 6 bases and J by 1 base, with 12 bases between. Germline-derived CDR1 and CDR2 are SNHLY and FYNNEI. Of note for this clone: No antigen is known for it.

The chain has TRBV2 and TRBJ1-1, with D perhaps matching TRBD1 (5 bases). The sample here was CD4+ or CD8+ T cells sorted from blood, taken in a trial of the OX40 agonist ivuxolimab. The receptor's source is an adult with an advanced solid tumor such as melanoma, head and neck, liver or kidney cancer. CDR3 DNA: TGTGCCAGCAGCTCCGGGACTGAGAACACTGAAGCTTTCTTT. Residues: CASSSGTENTEAFF.